Shown below are 3 T cell receptor beta chains from a single sample sequenced in a study of technical replicates of blood from a few donors. Sequenced by immunoSEQ multiplex PCR; TCRdb stores in-frame clones only, minus some. This repertoire shows tens of thousands of clones, over 75% found once; its top ten account for approximately 0.42%. The sample was T cells isolated from PBMCs. Receptors originate from a human donor in good health.

The rearrangement links TRBV5-4 to TRBJ2-3, with TRBD1 identical over 8 bases. The CDR3 is 14 residues long. V trimming: 4 bases; J trimming: 1 base; junction bases outside the gene matches: 2. Looked up from germline, CDR1 is SGHNT and CDR2 is YYREEE (reference sequence). Here the CDR3 reads CASSQQGGTDTQYF. CDR3 sequence (DNA): TGTGCCAGCAGCCAACAGGGGGGCACAGATACGCAGTATTTT.

This chain uses TRBV19 with TRBJ1-2, with 7 bases matching TRBD1. V lost 7 bases, J lost 4 bases, and 9 bases stayed unmatched. There are 14 residues in the CDR3. Germline CDR1 and CDR2: LNHDA and SQIVND (reference sequence). CDR3 nucleotide sequence: TGTGCCAGTAAACAGGGGCCAATCCTCTATGGCTACACCTTC. This translates into CASKQGPILYGYTF.

The chain joins TRBV6-6 to TRBJ1-4, with D uncertain. The CDR3 sequence is 16 residues long. CDR1 MNHNY and CDR2 SVGAGI come from the germline V gene (reference sequence). Trimming took 4 bases from V and 0 from J, leaving 12 bases between them. DNA of the CDR3: TGTGCCAGCAGTTTGGACGGGAGTACAACTAATGAAAAACTGTTTTTT. Protein: CASSLDGSTTNEKLFF.